The 16 T cell receptor beta chains below were found in one sample sequenced in a study of CD8 T cells in ankylosing spondylitis (dated by TCRdb to about 2017). No antigen is known for these receptors. Libraries came from 5' RACE. Sequencing took place on an Illumina HiSeq 2500. TCRdb trimmed the raw reads at Q25, called clones with MiXCR and kept productive beta chains. A single entry per CDR3 protein holds the most common genes and DNA from its merged rows. The sample contains roughly 670,000 distinct CDR3 sequences, roughly 20% of them found a single time. The leading ten clones occupy 19% of the sample. Here is what the overall study found, with its caveats: Blood from ankylosing spondylitis patients appeared to be characterized by a TCR beta motif composed of roughly 8 highly homologous amino acid variants.

The sample consisted of blood, either unsorted or a sorted T cell fraction (not recorded which). The receptors originated from a male donor with ankylosing spondylitis.

The genes are TRBV28 and TRBJ2-7, with TRBD2 matching 7 bases. Germline V lookup: CDR1 MDHEN, CDR2 SYDVKM. Trimming removed 7 bases from V and 4 bases from J; junction bases left unmatched: 10. This CDR3 region has 14 residues. CDR3 nucleotides: TGTGCCAGCACTCTCAGCGGGGCCCGTTACGAGCAGTACTTC. It is translated as CASTLSGARYEQYF.

The chain carries TRBV20-1 and TRBJ1-2, with D possibly TRBD1 on 6 matching bases. Trimming pared 3 bases from V and 8 bases from J, leaving 22 bases between. The CDR3 extends over 15 amino acids. Germline assignment: CDR1 DFQATT and CDR2 SNEGSKA (reference sequence). The CDR3 region is CSASPFGGEALGYTF. The CDR3 DNA follows: TGCAGTGCTAGTCCATTTGGGGGCGAGGCTTTAGGCTACACCTTC.

The sample holds many counts of this clonotype. V gene TRBV20-1 combines with J gene TRBJ2-1; D gene uncertain. Germline CDR1 reads DFQATT; CDR2 reads SNEGSKA (reference sequence). V was shortened by 4 bases and J by 12 bases, with 7 bases between the two germline ends. This CDR3 is 9 amino acids long. This CDR3 is CSAKRRQFF. DNA for the CDR3: TGCAGTGCTAAAAGACGGCAGTTCTTC.

This clonotype was seen only a few times. J is TRBJ2-6 and V is TRBV12-3 or TRBV12-4, with 8 bases lining up with TRBD2. The ends lost 4 bases at V and 2 bases at J; junction bases unmatched: 7. The CDR3 has 17 residues. The DNA for the CDR3 is TGTGCCAGCAGTTATAGCGGGAAACTGGCTGGGGCCAACGTCCTGACTTTC. Translating it yields CASSYSGKLAGANVLTF.

The rearrangement links TRBV20-1 to TRBJ2-7; D gene unclear. The V gene's germline CDR1 is DFQATT and CDR2 SNEGSKA (reference sequence). Deletions cut 3 bases from V and 1 base from J, with 10 bases between. The CDR3 totals 13 residues. The CDR3 DNA follows: TGCAGTGCTAGTAGTAGGTGGTCCTACGAGCAGTACTTC. Translation: CSASSRWSYEQYF.

This clonotype occurred a few times. The rearrangement joins TRBV20-1 to TRBJ2-3; D perhaps matches TRBD1 (6 bases). Per germline, CDR1 DFQATT and CDR2 SNEGSKA (reference sequence). This CDR3 region has 14 residues. V lost 5 bases and J lost 4, with 16 bases in between. The CDR3 bases are TGCAGTGCTGAGGGACACCGGTCGGCAGATACGCAGTATTTT. This gives the protein CSAEGHRSADTQYF.

This chain links TRBV4-2 with TRBJ1-4, with D possibly matching TRBD1 (5 bases). The germline gives CDR1 LGHNA, CDR2 YNFKEQ. The CDR3 sequence is 15 residues long. Trimming removed 7 bases from V and 3 bases from J, with 15 bases in between. The CDR3 here is CASMGEDTANEKLFF. CDR3 bases: TGTGCCAGCATGGGCGAGGACACAGCTAATGAAAAACTGTTTTTT.

The chain links TRBV12-3 or TRBV12-4 to TRBJ2-2; D unclear. This CDR3 has 12 amino acids. V lost 6 bases and J 7 bases, leaving 9 bases between the germline ends. The CDR3 region has the DNA TGTGCCAGCAGAAGTGGGGTCGGGGAGCTGTTTTTT. It encodes CASRSGVGELFF.

This clonotype has a handful of counts. J is TRBJ2-2 and V is TRBV6-2 or TRBV6-3; no clear D. The CDR3 is 13 residues long. Trimming shortened V by 2 bases and J by 4 bases, and 5 bases separated the two germline ends. The V gene's germline CDR1 is MNHEY and CDR2 SVGEGT. CDR3 DNA: TGTGCCAGCAGTTACGGGTTCACCGGGGAGCTGTTTTTT. The encoded protein is CASSYGFTGELFF.

The rearrangement joins TRBV6-5 to TRBJ1-2; 7 positions match TRBD1. Looked up from germline, CDR1 is MNHEY and CDR2 is SVGAGI. V gave up 2 bases and J gave up 3 bases; unmatched junction bases: 6. The CDR3 is 15 amino acids. This CDR3 is CASSYTGTADYGYTF. In DNA form, the CDR3 reads TGTGCCAGCAGTTACACCGGGACAGCAGACTATGGCTACACCTTC.

This clonotype turned up a few times. DNA of the CDR3: TGCGCCAGCAGCCCGGGGGCGGCAGACGGTCAGCCCCAGCATTTT. The encoded protein is CASSPGAADGQPQHF. This sequence joins TRBV5-1 and TRBJ1-5; TRBD1 is a possible D gene (6 bases). Germline V lookup: CDR1 SGHRS, CDR2 YFSETQ. Trimming shortened V by 4 bases and J by 6 bases, and 17 bases separated the two germline ends. The CDR3 contains 15 residues.

This clonotype was observed a handful of times. V is TRBV29-1 and J is TRBJ1-4; D might be TRBD1 (5 bases). The germline CDR1 and CDR2 sequences are SQVTM and ANQGSEA. V lost 7 bases and J lost 3, with 12 bases in between. The CDR3 sequence is 13 residues long. CDR3 in amino acids: CSAIWGANEKLFF. CDR3 nucleotides: TGCAGCGCCATATGGGGGGCTAATGAAAAACTGTTTTTT.

This clonotype was picked up a small number of times. The V call is TRBV20-1, the J call TRBJ2-5, with 10 bases that match TRBD2. The CDR3 runs 15 residues. Germline V CDR1 and CDR2: DFQATT, SNEGSKA (reference sequence). V shed 2 bases, J shed 5 bases, and the junction held 8 bases outside the gene matches. Here the CDR3 DNA reads TGCAGTGCTAGAAAAGCGGGAGGGCCGGGGGAGACCCAGTACTTC. Residues: CSARKAGGPGETQYF.

CDR3 nucleotide sequence: TGTGCCAGCAGTTTCATCGCGGGAGGCGGAGGGACAGATACGCAGTATTTT. Encoded protein: CASSFIAGGGGTDTQYF. The chain couples TRBV12-3 or TRBV12-4 to TRBJ2-3; 8 nucleotides line up with TRBD2. CDR3 length: 17 amino acids. The J segment lost 3 bases and the V segment lost 3 bases, leaving 11 bases of the junction unmatched.

In this sample, this clonotype turned up a few times. J is TRBJ2-5 and V is TRBV11-3; D is perhaps TRBD1 (6 bases). V was shortened by 8 bases and J by 5 bases, with 15 bases between the two germline ends. Germline CDR1 reads SGHNT; CDR2 reads YENEEA. The CDR3 consists of 13 residues. DNA for the CDR3: TGTGCCAGCGTACCGGGGCAGGGGGAGACCCAGTACTTC. Translation: CASVPGQGETQYF.

The chain is built from TRBV14 and TRBJ2-4; D remains unclear. Germline-derived CDR1 and CDR2 are SGHDN and FVKESK. This CDR3 comprises 13 residues. Trimming shortened V by 4 bases and J by 6 bases, and 10 bases separated the two germline ends. The CDR3 loop is CASSRRLPNIQYF. The CDR3 DNA reads TGTGCCAGCAGCCGTCGGTTGCCAAACATTCAGTACTTC.